This TCR beta chain was profiled in a study of response to subunit inactivated influenza vaccine. Study-level points and caveats: Few new T cells, the authors suggested, are recruited by each seasonal influenza vaccination.

Trimming cost V 4 bases and J 4 bases; bases outside gene matches: 6. This CDR3 spans 15 amino acids. Per the germline V gene, CDR1 is ENHRY and CDR2 is SYGVKD. MiXCR, applied by TCRdb to the RT-PCR reads, yields one record per CDR3 protein. The table shows hundreds of thousands of distinct CDR3 sequences, with around 25% occurring only once. This clonotype was counted ten times or more. Its target is not known. The origin of this receptor is a man aged 45-65 years who received an inactivated influenza vaccine. The rearrangement uses TRBV10-3 and TRBJ2-2, with 7 bases aligning to TRBD1. The starting material was CD4+ T cells sorted from PBMCs, obtained about 5 days after vaccination. DNA for the CDR3: TGTGCCATCAGTGTACAGGGGTCGGGCACCGGGGAGCTGTTTTTT. Its translation is CAISVQGSGTGELFF.